These T cell receptor beta chains were read from a single sample in a study of T cell repertoires in cytomegalovirus infection. TCRdb re-called the reads with MiXCR, one entry per CDR3 protein. Of hundreds of thousands of distinct CDR3 sequences in the sample, around 31% are singletons; the top ten hold more than 12%. Which antigens these TCRs recognize remains unknown. Material: cultured CD8+ T cells from PBMCs, obtained from culture after CMV antigen stimulation. The receptors derive from a human donor in good health (CMV status not recorded). Some clones in this sample may be carry-over from other donors' samples. CDR3s leave out the opening cysteine and the closing phenylalanine or tryptophan. D genes are given only for firm matches.

TRBD2 | TRBJ2-1 | TRBV7-2 | ASSRSGGGYNEQF
NA | TRBJ2-1 | TRBV7-8 | ASSLRGGDTYNEQF
TRBD2 | TRBJ2-5 | TRBV5-1 | ASSPPVVAGPQETQY
NA | TRBJ2-7 | TRBV12-3/TRBV12-4 | ASTPNPLVYEQY
NA | TRBJ2-3 | TRBV27 | ASSLYGYDTQY
NA | TRBJ2-1 | TRBV7-2 | ASSPRVYNEQF
TRBD1 | TRBJ2-5 | TRBV24-1 | ATSDPSQGSRETQY
NA | TRBJ2-1 | TRBV19 | ASSVLVRGNNEQF
NA | TRBJ2-2 | TRBV6-6 | ATPENTGELF
NA | TRBJ2-1 | TRBV6-5 | ASSYFFLGPGNEQF
TRBD1 | TRBJ2-1 | TRBV12-3/TRBV12-4 | ASSGAGGWLNEQF
NA | TRBJ1-4 | TRBV6-1 | ASSPTTWGSSATNEKLY
TRBD1 | TRBJ2-7 | TRBV2 | ASMGTESSYEQY
TRBD1 | TRBJ2-5 | TRBV4-1 | ASSQGDSSSRGTQY
NA | TRBJ1-1 | TRBV20-1 | SAMHSLGARTEAF
NA | TRBJ2-1 | TRBV12-3/TRBV12-4 | ASSLSRENEQF